The sequence of this T cell receptor (beta chain) was determined in a study of T-cell reconstitution after alpha-beta-depleted transplantation in children. Molecular barcoding with unique molecular identifiers was used for the TCRbeta library. TCRdb reanalysed the PCR reads using MiXCR and keeps one entry per CDR3 protein. The repertoire includes approximately 390,000 distinct CDR3 sequences, around 9.9% of them detected once, and roughly 6% sits in the top ten. V was shortened by 3 bases and J by 5 bases, with 19 bases between the two germline ends. The CDR3 totals 16 residues. From germline, CDR1 is LGHNA and CDR2 YNFKEQ. This clonotype appeared many times.

This chain joins TRBV4-2 and TRBJ1-1; no definite D call. Sequenced material: PBMCs from the stem cell graft donor, taken from the stem cell graft. This receptor was taken from a human donor who donated a stem cell graft to a child with acute myeloid leukemia. CDR3 nucleotide sequence: TGTGCCAGCAGCCAGGATACAACCAGGTTGTCGACTGAAGCTTTCTTT. Translating it yields CASSQDTTRLSTEAFF.